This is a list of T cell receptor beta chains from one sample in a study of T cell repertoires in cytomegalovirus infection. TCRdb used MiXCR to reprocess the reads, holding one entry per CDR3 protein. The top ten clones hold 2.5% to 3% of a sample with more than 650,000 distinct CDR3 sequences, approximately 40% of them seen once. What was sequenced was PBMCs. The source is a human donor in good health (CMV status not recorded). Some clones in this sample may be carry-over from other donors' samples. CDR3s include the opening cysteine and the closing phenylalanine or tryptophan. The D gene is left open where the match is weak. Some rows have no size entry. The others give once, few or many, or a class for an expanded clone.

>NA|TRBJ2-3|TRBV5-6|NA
CASSLENEYTQYF
TGTGCCAGCAGCTTGGAAAACGAGTATACGCAGTATTTT
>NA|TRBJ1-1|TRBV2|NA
CASMGRIEAFF
TGTGCCAGCATGGGCCGAATAGAAGCTTTCTTT
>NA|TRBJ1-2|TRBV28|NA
CASSLRAGPGGYTF
TGTGCCAGCAGTTTAAGAGCGGGGCCTGGGGGCTACACCTTC
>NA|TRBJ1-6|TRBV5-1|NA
CASSLEAGLGSPLHF
TGCGCCAGCAGCTTGGAAGCCGGATTAGGTTCACCCCTCCACTTT
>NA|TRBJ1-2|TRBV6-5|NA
CASRGYLPYGYTF
TGTGCCAGCAGAGGGTATCTCCCATATGGCTACACCTTC
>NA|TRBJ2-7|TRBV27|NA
CASSGRRGKGSYEQYF
TGTGCCAGCAGCGGCCGTCGGGGGAAAGGCTCCTACGAGCAGTACTTC
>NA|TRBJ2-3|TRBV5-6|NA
CASSSGTFRLTDTQYF
TGTGCCAGCAGCTCAGGGACCTTTCGCTTAACAGATACGCAGTATTTT
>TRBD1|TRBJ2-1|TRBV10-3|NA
CAITEGGRNEQFF
TGTGCCATCACAGAAGGGGGCAGGAATGAGCAGTTCTTC
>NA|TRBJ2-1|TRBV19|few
CASSIGGGAGGAGEQFF
TGTGCCAGTAGTATAGGGGGGGGGGCAGGGGGCGCAGGGGAGCAGTTCTTC
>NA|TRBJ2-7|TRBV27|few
CASSLVGTMEIYEQYF
TGTGCCAGCAGTTTAGTTGGGACGATGGAAATCTACGAGCAGTACTTC
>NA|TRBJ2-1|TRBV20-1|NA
CSARDAQKSYNEQFF
TGCAGTGCTCGGGACGCTCAGAAATCCTACAATGAGCAGTTCTTC
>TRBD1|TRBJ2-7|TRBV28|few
CASSFRQGGDYEQYF
TGTGCCAGCAGTTTTCGACAGGGGGGAGACTACGAGCAGTACTTC
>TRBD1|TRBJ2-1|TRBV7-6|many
CASREGQGLLFF
TGTGCCAGCCGGGAAGGACAGGGCCTGCTGTTCTTC
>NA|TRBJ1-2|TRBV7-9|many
CASSLRSSNYGYTF
TGTGCCAGCAGCCTGAGATCTTCCAACTATGGCTACACCTTC
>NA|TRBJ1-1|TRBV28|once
CASSALRVMNTEAFF
TGTGCCAGCAGTGCCCTACGTGTGATGAACACTGAAGCTTTCTTT
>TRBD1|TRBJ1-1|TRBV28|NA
CASSFSGQENTEAFF
TGTGCCAGCAGTTTTTCGGGACAGGAGAACACTGAAGCTTTCTTT
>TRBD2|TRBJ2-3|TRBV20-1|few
CSARRGDTQYF
TGCAGTGCGAGGCGGGGGGATACGCAGTATTTT
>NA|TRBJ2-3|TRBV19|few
CASSQPDGRDTDTQYF
TGTGCCAGTAGTCAGCCGGACGGGCGGGACACAGATACGCAGTATTTT
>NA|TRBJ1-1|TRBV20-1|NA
CSAEGGRQTEAFF
TGCAGTGCCGAGGGGGGGCGGCAAACTGAAGCTTTCTTT
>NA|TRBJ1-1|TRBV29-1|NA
CSAVMKENTEAFF
TGCAGCGCCGTTATGAAGGAGAACACTGAAGCTTTCTTT
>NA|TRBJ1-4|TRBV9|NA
CASSPSLGEEKLFF
TGTGCCAGCAGCCCGTCGTTGGGGGAAGAAAAACTGTTTTTT
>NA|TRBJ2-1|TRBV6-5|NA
CARAAAGGQRFF
TGTGCCCGCGCAGCAGCGGGCGGTCAGCGGTTCTTC
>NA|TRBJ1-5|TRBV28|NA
CASSFKAGYSNQPQHF
TGTGCCAGCAGTTTTAAGGCTGGATACAGCAATCAGCCCCAGCATTTT
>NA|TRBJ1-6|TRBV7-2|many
CASSLEVVSGGRGSYNSPLHF
TGTGCCAGCAGCTTAGAAGTGGTGAGCGGGGGCCGAGGCTCCTATAATTCACCCCTCCACTTT
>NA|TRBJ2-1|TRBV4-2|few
CASSQEKRASYNEQFF
TGTGCCAGCAGCCAAGAGAAGCGGGCTTCCTACAATGAGCAGTTCTTC
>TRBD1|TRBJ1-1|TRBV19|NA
CASSLTGTHTEAFF
TGTGCCAGTAGTCTGACAGGGACTCACACTGAAGCTTTCTTT
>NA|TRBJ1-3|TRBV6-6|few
CASSYPGSGNTIYF
TGTGCCAGCAGTTATCCGGGGTCCGGAAACACCATATATTTT
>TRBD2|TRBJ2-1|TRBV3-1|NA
CASSQNGLAGGFNEQFF
TGTGCCAGCAGCCAAAACGGACTAGCGGGAGGGTTTAATGAGCAGTTCTTC
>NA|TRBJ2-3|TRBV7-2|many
CASSLEAGNTDTQYF
TGTGCCAGCAGCTTAGAGGCGGGAAACACAGATACGCAGTATTTT
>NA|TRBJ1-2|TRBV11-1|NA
CASRDDAAGAAGYTF
TGTGCCAGCAGGGACGACGCGGCCGGGGCTGCTGGCTACACCTTC
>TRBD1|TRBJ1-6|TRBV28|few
CASLKGARNSPLHF
TGTGCCAGCCTCAAGGGGGCTAGGAATTCACCCCTCCACTTT
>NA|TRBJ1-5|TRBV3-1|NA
CASSQTESSNQPQHF
TGTGCCAGCAGCCAGACAGAGTCTAGCAATCAGCCCCAGCATTTT
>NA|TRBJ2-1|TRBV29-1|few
CSVDTRYYNEQFF
TGCAGCGTTGATACCCGGTACTACAATGAGCAGTTCTTC
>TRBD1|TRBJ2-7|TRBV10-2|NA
CASSVFEDRDEQYF
TGCGCCAGCAGTGTATTTGAGGACAGGGACGAGCAGTACTTC
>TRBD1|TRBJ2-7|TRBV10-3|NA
CAITTGQGIYEQYF
TGTGCCATCACCACGGGACAGGGGATCTACGAGCAGTACTTC
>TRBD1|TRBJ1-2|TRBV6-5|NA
CASSMTGRGDGYTF
TGTGCCAGCAGCATGACAGGGAGAGGAGATGGCTACACCTTC
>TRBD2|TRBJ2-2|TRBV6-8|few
CASSRGLAGSNTGELFF
TGTGCCAGCAGTAGAGGACTAGCGGGGTCGAACACCGGGGAGCTGTTTTTT
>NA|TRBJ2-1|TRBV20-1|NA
CSATEGVMNEQFF
TGCAGTGCTACGGAGGGGGTAATGAATGAGCAGTTCTTC
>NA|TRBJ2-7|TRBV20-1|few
CSASFRDTSYEQYF
TGCAGTGCTAGTTTTCGGGACACTTCCTACGAGCAGTACTTC
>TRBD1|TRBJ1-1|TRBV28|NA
CASSLTPRTGNTEAFF
TGTGCCAGCAGTCTCACTCCCCGGACAGGGAACACTGAAGCTTTCTTT
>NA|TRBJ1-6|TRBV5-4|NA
CASSFWISNSPLHF
TGTGCCAGCAGCTTCTGGATATCAAACTCACCCCTCCACTTT
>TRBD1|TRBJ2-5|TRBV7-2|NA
CASSPPGQGETQYF
TGTGCCAGCAGCCCCCCGGGACAGGGGGAGACCCAGTACTTC
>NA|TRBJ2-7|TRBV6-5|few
CASSYLGRGGEQYF
TGTGCCAGCAGTTACTTAGGCAGGGGGGGCGAGCAGTACTTC
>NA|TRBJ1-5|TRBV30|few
CAWSVGGYNQPQHF
TGTGCCTGGAGTGTGGGGGGATACAATCAGCCCCAGCATTTT
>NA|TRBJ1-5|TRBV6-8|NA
CATDSHSNQPQHF
TGTGCCACCGACAGTCATAGCAATCAGCCCCAGCATTTT
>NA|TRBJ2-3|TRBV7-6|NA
CASSIDHQDTQYF
TGTGCCAGCAGCATAGACCACCAAGATACGCAGTATTTT
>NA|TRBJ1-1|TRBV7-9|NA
CASSSDRQNTEAFF
TGTGCCAGCAGCTCGGACAGACAGAACACTGAAGCTTTCTTT
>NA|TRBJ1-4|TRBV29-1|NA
CSATGEGIREKLFF
TGCAGCGCCACGGGGGAGGGGATAAGAGAAAAACTGTTTTTT
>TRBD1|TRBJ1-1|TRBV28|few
CASSRNRGGGTEAFF
TGTGCCAGCAGTCGGAACAGGGGTGGAGGGACTGAAGCTTTCTTT